This entry features one T cell receptor (beta chain) sequence. Its antigen has not been determined. One base away there is no much larger clone; base qualities are not given. The sample is drawn from a study of OX40 agonist ivuxolimab in advanced cancers. For the study in its entirety: Ivuxolimab was an agonistic, fully human IgG2 monoclonal antibody directed against OX40 (CD134), a costimulatory receptor. In the dose-escalation cohort, 70% to 90% of patients were male, and the mean age was around 60 years with a range of roughly 20 to 85. Three dose-escalation patients achieved partial responses, one with hepatocellular carcinoma and two with cutaneous melanoma. Intravenous ivuxolimab was administered to patients every 2 weeks at six dose levels: 0.01, 0.1, 0.3, 1.5, 3 and 10 mg/kg. The paper reports the monotherapy dose-escalation portion (N = 52 patients) of the phase I ivuxolimab trial. Of the approximately 50 dose-escalation patients, hepatocellular carcinoma was present in around 20, melanoma in roughly 15, renal cell carcinoma in 9 and head and neck cancer in 9. The purpose of peripheral TCRbeta sequencing was to test whether ivuxolimab changed TCR sequence diversity and led to clonal T-cell expansion. Prior anti-PD-1, anti-PD-L1 or anti-CTLA-4 therapy was permitted, and checkpoint inhibitors had been received by less than 45% of dose-escalation patients. Here is what the overall study found, with its caveats: The antigen specificity of the clonally expanded peripheral T cells was not determined. Low levels of normalized T-cell clonal expansion were also seen in some nonresponding patients. After ivuxolimab, CD8+ T cells had more expanded clones than CD4+ T cells on average. In the 0.1-3.0 mg/kg groups, partial responders had among the lowest normalized peripheral clonal expansion, particularly in CD8+ T cells. At doses from 0.1 to 3.0 mg/kg, clonal expansion was seen in both CD4+ and CD8+ blood T cells between baseline and week 6.

The CDR3, from cysteine to phenylalanine, totals 15 residues. Of the read, only the CDR3 DNA is kept; its 45 bases are in frame from base 1. Per the germline V gene, SGDLS is the CDR1 and YYNGEE is the CDR2. V was cut back by 0 bases and J by 0 bases, leaving a gap of 8 bases between them. The trial excluded patients who had a history of autoimmune disease or were on systemic immunosuppression. Peripheral blood for TCR sequencing was drawn from every dose cohort at baseline, at cycle 4 day 1 and at cycle 7 day 1. The samples were drawn from a first-in-human, open-label, multicenter phase I dose-escalation trial of ivuxolimab. Adults with locally advanced or metastatic melanoma, renal cell, hepatocellular, or head and neck squamous cell carcinoma were enrolled in the trial. Before TCR sequencing, CD4+ and CD8+ T cells were separately sorted from peripheral blood. Genomic DNA was extracted from sorted cells for sequencing of the TCRbeta CDR3 region. The immunoSEQ Assay was used for sequencing of TCRbeta CDR3 regions. Drawn from immuneACCESS, this table holds only the in-frame rearrangements with V and J called that TCRdb kept. Clones are partly lost; checked studies trace under half to an unresolved V gene and leave the rest unexplained. The sample table contains 70,000 to 90,000 clones; only one count was recorded for about 88% of them. Approximately 10% of the sample comes from the top ten.

The V and J genes are TRBV9 and TRBJ2-3, with the D gene too uncertain to name. The receptor comes from an adult with an advanced solid tumor such as melanoma, head and neck, liver or kidney cancer. The sample in question was CD4+ or CD8+ T cells sorted from blood, obtained in a trial of the OX40 agonist ivuxolimab. The DNA sequence is given as TGTGCCAGCAGCGTAGGTGTGGACAGCACAGATACGCAGTATTTT. It is translated as CASSVGVDSTDTQYF.